This TCR beta chain appears in the sequencing data of a study of molecular identifiers for immune sequencing clone quantification. Turning to the study itself: Four of five RNA aliquots from around 18,000 or 91,000 naive CD8 T cells were sequenced. The study, taken as a whole, reports: Clones that exceeded 20 RNA copies held over 97% of effector molecules, yet under 1% in naive cells. Amid roughly 1 million naive cells, spiked Jurkat TCR RNA from one cell was reportedly still detectable.

Bulk TCR libraries were made with methods that had been previously described and with listed TCR primers. TCRdb re-called the PCR reads through MiXCR, storing one row per CDR3 protein. The repertoire includes some 320,000 distinct CDR3 sequences, 20% to 25% of them detected once, and more than 0.8% sits in the top ten. This clonotype appeared many times. The target antigen is unknown. CDR3 length equals 15 residues. From germline, CDR1 is MDHEN and CDR2 SYDVKM. Trimming took 6 bases from V and 2 from J; bases not matched to a gene: 10. The sample was naive CD8+ T cells from blood, with Jurkat cell RNA spiked in. Subset defined: FACS-sorted CD8+CD4-CCR7+CD45RA+ naive T cells. V and J are TRBV28 and TRBJ2-7; 7 nucleotides match TRBD2. The receptor's source is a human donor in good health. Some libraries in this study had Jurkat cell RNA spiked in. Written as DNA, the CDR3 is TGTGCCAGCAGCTCCGAGGGGAGGGCCCCCTACGAGCAGTACTTC. Translation gives CASSSEGRAPYEQYF.